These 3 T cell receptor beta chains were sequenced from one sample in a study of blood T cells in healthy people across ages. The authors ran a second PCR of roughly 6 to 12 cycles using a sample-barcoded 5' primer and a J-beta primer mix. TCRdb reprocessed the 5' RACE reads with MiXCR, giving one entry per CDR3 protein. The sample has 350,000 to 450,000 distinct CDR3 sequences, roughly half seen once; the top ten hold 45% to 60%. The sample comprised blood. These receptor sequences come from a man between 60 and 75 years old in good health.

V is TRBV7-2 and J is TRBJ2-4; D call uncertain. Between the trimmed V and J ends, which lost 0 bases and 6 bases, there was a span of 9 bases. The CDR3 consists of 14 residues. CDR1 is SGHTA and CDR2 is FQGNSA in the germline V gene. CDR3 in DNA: TGTGCCAGCAGCTTAGCCCAACGAACAAACATTCAGTACTTC. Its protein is CASSLAQRTNIQYF.

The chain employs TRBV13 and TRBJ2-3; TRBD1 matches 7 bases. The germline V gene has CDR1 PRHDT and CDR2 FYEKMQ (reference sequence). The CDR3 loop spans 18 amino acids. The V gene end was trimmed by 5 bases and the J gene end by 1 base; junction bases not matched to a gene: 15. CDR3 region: CASSGTSNRGLGTDTQYF. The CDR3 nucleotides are TGTGCCAGCAGCGGAACGTCAAACAGGGGCCTTGGCACAGATACGCAGTATTTT.

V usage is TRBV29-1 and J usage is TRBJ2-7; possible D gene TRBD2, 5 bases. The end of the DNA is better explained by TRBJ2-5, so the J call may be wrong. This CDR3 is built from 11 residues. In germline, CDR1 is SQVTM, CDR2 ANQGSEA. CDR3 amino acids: CSVATSETQYF. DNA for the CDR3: TGCAGCGTTGCAACTAGTGAGACCCAGTACTTC.